Listed here are 30 T cell receptor beta chains from one sample, sequenced in a study of OX40 agonist ivuxolimab in advanced cancers. Assay: immunoSEQ multiplex PCR; the TCRdb copy retains only in-frame clones and omits some. Of nearly 85,000 clones in the sample, 83% were seen once. This material consisted of CD4+ or CD8+ T cells sorted from blood, taken in a trial of the OX40 agonist ivuxolimab. These receptors all stem from an adult with an advanced solid tumor such as melanoma, head and neck, liver or kidney cancer.

A single count supports this clone. The chain links TRBV7-2 to TRBJ2-3; TRBD2 is a possible D gene (6 bases). CDR1 is SGHTA and CDR2 is FQGNSA in the germline V gene. Trimming pared 11 bases from V and 1 base from J, leaving 10 bases between. This CDR3 has 12 residues. The CDR3 is CALRGGTDTQYF. The CDR3 DNA follows: TGTGCCCTTCGCGGGGGCACAGATACGCAGTATTTT. Combining the CDR3 with reference TRBV7-2 and TRBJ2-3 gives the whole variable domain GAGVSQSPSNKVTEKGKDVELRCDPISGHTALYWYRQSLGQGLEFLIYFQGNSAPDKSGLPSDRFSAERTGGSVSTLTIQRTQQEDSAVYLCALRGGTDTQYFGPGTRLTVL.

This chain joins TRBV2 and TRBJ1-6; 8 bases agree with TRBD1. Per germline, CDR1 SNHLY and CDR2 FYNNEI. This CDR3 is built from 16 residues. V dropped 1 base and J dropped 7; count of bases not matched to a gene: 6. The CDR3 DNA reads as TGTGCCAGCAGTGAAGGCTGGGACAGGAGGAATTCACCCCTCCACTTT. This codes for CASSEGWDRRNSPLHF. The variable domain in full, with the rest retrieved from reference TRBV2 and TRBJ1-6, is EPEVTQTPSHQVTQMGQEVILRCVPISNHLYFYWYRQILGQKVEFLVSFYNNEISEKSEIFDDQFSVERPDGSNFTLKIRSTKLEDSAMYFCASSEGWDRRNSPLHFGNGTRLTVT.

The J gene is TRBJ1-2, the V gene TRBV7-3, with D possibly being TRBD1 (5 bases). V was shortened by 4 bases and J by 6 bases, with 12 bases between the two germline ends. The germline CDR1 and CDR2 sequences are SGHTA and FQGTGA. The length of the CDR3 is 13 residues. The CDR3 spells CASSSYGGNGYTF. In nucleotides, the CDR3 is TGTGCCAGCAGCTCCTACGGGGGGAATGGCTACACCTTC.

The genes are TRBV30 and TRBJ1-2; D gene uncertain. The CDR3 length is 16 residues. Trimming removed 5 bases from V and 5 bases from J, with 24 bases in between. Germline CDR1 reads GTSNPN; CDR2 reads SVGIG (reference sequence). The CDR3 loop reads CAWGLQTPSPLYGYTF. DNA for the CDR3: TGTGCCTGGGGCCTGCAAACACCTTCGCCCCTTTATGGCTACACCTTC.

The V gene is TRBV29-1, the J gene TRBJ2-5; D may correspond to TRBD1 or TRBD2 (6 bases each). With 2 bases removed from V and 5 bases from J, the gap between germline ends came to 12 bases. Per germline, CDR1 SQVTM and CDR2 ANQGSEA. The CDR3 sequence is 13 residues long. The chain's CDR3 is CSVEWGAGETQYF. The CDR3 DNA reads TGCAGCGTTGAATGGGGGGCAGGGGAGACCCAGTACTTC.

This clone showed up just a few times. The CDR3 nucleotides read TGCGCCAGCAGCTTGACACCTGTTGTGGATACGCAGTATTTT. It is translated as CASSLTPVVDTQYF. The genes are TRBV4-3 and TRBJ2-3; D not certain. Germline CDR1 LGHNA, CDR2 YSLEER. With 5 bases removed from V and 6 bases from J, the gap between germline ends came to 15 bases. This CDR3 is built from 14 residues.

The chain couples TRBV6-4 to TRBJ2-5; D may be TRBD2 (6 bases). The V and J ends lost 6 bases and 5 bases respectively, with 19 bases between them. From germline, CDR1 is MRHNA and CDR2 SNTAGT. The CDR3 covers 15 residues. The CDR3 DNA is TGTGCCAGCAGAGGGGAGGCGGTAACAGAGGAGACCCAGTACTTC. Translation gives CASRGEAVTEETQYF.

This rearrangement joins TRBV4-2 to TRBJ2-4; 7 bases align to TRBD1. The V gene's germline CDR1 is LGHNA and CDR2 YNFKEQ. V lost 1 base and J lost 7; bases outside the gene matches: 7. This CDR3 spans 15 amino acids. The CDR3 sequence is CASSQGLGRGNIQYF. CDR3 nucleotide sequence: TGTGCCAGCAGCCAAGGGCTGGGCAGGGGGAACATTCAGTACTTC.

The genes are TRBV4-3 and TRBJ2-1; possible D gene TRBD1, 6 bases. This CDR3 spans 17 amino acids. With 0 bases removed from V and 0 bases from J, the gap between germline ends came to 12 bases. CDR1 LGHNA and CDR2 YSLEER come from the germline V gene. For the CDR3, the DNA is TGCGCCAGCAGCCAAGAGGGTCAGGGGAGCTCCTACAATGAGCAGTTCTTC. This gives the protein CASSQEGQGSSYNEQFF.

This chain connects TRBV27 to TRBJ2-7, with D tentatively TRBD2 (7 bases). This CDR3 has 17 amino acids. Germline values: CDR1 MNHEY, CDR2 SMNVEV (reference sequence). The V and J ends lost 4 bases and 3 bases respectively, with 22 bases between them. The CDR3 coding sequence is TGTGCCAGCAGTTCCTCCACAGGGAGGGTTTATATCTACGAGCAGTACTTC. Translation: CASSSSTGRVYIYEQYF.

In its sample, this clone was seen a few times. The chain is built from TRBV4-1 and TRBJ1-1; D call uncertain. V lost 4 bases and J 2 bases, leaving 11 bases between the germline ends. Germline CDR1 reads MGHRA; CDR2 reads YSYEKL. This CDR3 has 14 residues. The CDR3 loop is CASSLQEVNTEAFF. The DNA for the CDR3 is TGCGCCAGCAGCCTCCAGGAGGTTAACACTGAAGCTTTCTTT.

This clone was detected only once. In nucleotides, the CDR3 is TGTGCCAGCAGTGAGAACGACAGGGCTTGGGGCTACACCTTC. It translates to CASSENDRAWGYTF. This sequence joins TRBV6-1 and TRBJ1-2, with 7 bases aligning to TRBD1. This CDR3 is 14 amino acids long. In germline, CDR1 is MNHNS, CDR2 SASEGT. After removal of 3 bases from V and 8 bases from J, the junction contained 9 bases not matched to a gene.

This chain uses TRBV20-1 with TRBJ2-1; D is ambiguous. This CDR3 is 11 amino acids long. V shed 3 bases and J shed 7 bases, with 7 bases lying between them. CDR1 DFQATT and CDR2 SNEGSKA come from the germline V gene (reference sequence). Here the CDR3 reads CSARGSNEQFF. CDR3 sequence (DNA): TGCAGTGCTAGGGGAAGTAATGAGCAGTTCTTC.

J is TRBJ2-2 and V is TRBV10-3; the D is unclear. Germline CDR1 is ENHRY and CDR2 is SYGVKD. The CDR3 has 14 amino acids. V lost 2 bases to trimming and J lost 4 bases, with 8 bases between them. In nucleotides, the CDR3 is TGTGCCATCAGTGAGGGGGTCGGCACCGGGGAGCTGTTTTTT. Amino acid sequence: CAISEGVGTGELFF.

This CDR3 is CASSGARGRGDNEQFF. CDR3 sequence (DNA): TGTGCCAGCAGTGGGGCGCGGGGACGAGGAGACAATGAGCAGTTCTTC. J is TRBJ2-1 and V is TRBV6-1; D is possibly TRBD2 (6 bases). The V and J ends lost 4 bases and 5 bases respectively, with 18 bases between them. The germline V gene encodes CDR1 MNHNS and CDR2 SASEGT. The CDR3 runs to 16 residues.

J is TRBJ2-7 and V is TRBV6-5; a possible D gene is TRBD2 (5 bases). The V end was cut by 0 bases, the J end by 0 bases, with 9 bases between. This CDR3 is 15 amino acids long. Germline lookup yields CDR1 MNHEY and CDR2 SVGAGI. In nucleotides, the CDR3 is TGTGCCAGCAGTTACTCGAGGACTGCCTCCTACGAGCAGTACTTC. Translation gives CASSYSRTASYEQYF.

V gene TRBV5-1 combines with J gene TRBJ1-4; no reliable D call. The germline CDR1 and CDR2 sequences are SGHRS and YFSETQ. This CDR3 comprises 13 residues. Trimming pared 0 bases from V and 11 bases from J, leaving 11 bases between. Here the CDR3 reads CASSLDLVGKLFF. CDR3 DNA sequence: TGCGCCAGCAGCTTGGACCTCGTGGGGAAACTGTTTTTT.

The genes are TRBV11-2 and TRBJ2-2; 7 nucleotides match TRBD2. Germline CDR1 and CDR2: SGHAT and FQNNGV. This CDR3 has 17 residues. After removal of 4 bases from V and 4 bases from J, the junction contained 12 bases not matched to a gene. CDR3: CASSSLPGGMVTGELFF. The CDR3 DNA sequence: TGTGCCAGCAGCTCCCTCCCCGGGGGGATGGTCACCGGGGAGCTGTTTTTT.

This chain connects TRBV30 to TRBJ1-1; D might be TRBD1 (5 bases). CDR1 GTSNPN and CDR2 SVGIG come from the germline V gene (reference sequence). V lost 0 bases and J 0 bases, leaving 14 bases between the germline ends. This CDR3 has 16 residues. CDR3 DNA: TGTGCCTGGAGTGTACCCGGGGGGAGAATGAACACTGAAGCTTTCTTT. Translating gives CAWSVPGGRMNTEAFF. Full variable domain (remainder filled in from reference TRBV30 and TRBJ1-1): SQTIHQWPATLVQPVGSPLSLECTVEGTSNPNLYWYRQAAGRGLQLLFYSVGIGQISSEVPQNLSASRPQDRQFILSSKKLLLSDSGFYLCAWSVPGGRMNTEAFFGQGTRLTVV.

For this clone: At the DNA level, this CDR3 is encoded by other sequences in the same sample as well. The chain links TRBV4-3 to TRBJ1-5; D remains unclear. Trimming took off 3 bases at V and 2 bases at J, with 14 bases between the two ends. Germline V lookup: CDR1 LGHNA, CDR2 YSLEER. This CDR3 spans 16 amino acids. CDR3 in amino acids: CASSQNRVRGNQPQHF. CDR3 coding DNA: TGCGCCAGCAGCCAGAACCGGGTTAGAGGCAATCAGCCCCAGCATTTT.

V and J are TRBV5-8 and TRBJ2-3; weak D call: TRBD1 (6 bases). Germline assignment: CDR1 SGHTS and CDR2 YDEGEE. The length of the CDR3 is 16 residues. V lost 2 bases and J 5 bases, leaving 18 bases between the germline ends. CDR3 nucleotide sequence: TGTGCCAGCAGCTTTGCTGTGGGCCGAGGGGGAGATACGCAGTATTTT. The encoded protein is CASSFAVGRGGDTQYF.

The chain carries TRBV6-5 and TRBJ2-2; possibly TRBD1 for D (5 bases). Trimming removed 0 bases from V and 5 bases from J, with 13 bases in between. The CDR3 extends over 16 amino acids. Germline lookup yields CDR1 MNHEY and CDR2 SVGAGI. The DNA for the CDR3 is TGTGCCAGCAGTTACTCCGGGCCAGGGATTACCGGGGAGCTGTTTTTT. This gives the protein CASSYSGPGITGELFF.

The gene calls are TRBV11-2 and TRBJ2-3; no definite D call. V was clipped by 5 bases and J by 5 bases, with 8 bases between them. The CDR3 length is 12 residues. The germline V gene encodes CDR1 SGHAT and CDR2 FQNNGV. CDR3 nucleotide sequence: TGTGCCAGCAGCCGAGACCTAGATACGCAGTATTTT. It codes for CASSRDLDTQYF.

CDR3 bases: TGTGCCAGCAGTTACTCTGTGGGGCCCAGCTATGGCTACACCTTC. This codes for CASSYSVGPSYGYTF. The rearrangement links TRBV6-5 to TRBJ1-2, with a weak D call TRBD1 (5 bases). V dropped 0 bases and J dropped 4 bases, with 12 bases sitting between them. The CDR3 spans 15 residues. Germline V gene lookup returns CDR1 MNHEY and CDR2 SVGAGI.

J is TRBJ2-5 and V is TRBV9, with 8 bases lining up with TRBD1. The junction had 10 bases not matched to a gene; V was cut back by 1 base and J by 5 bases. The length of the CDR3 is 16 residues. Germline values: CDR1 SGDLS, CDR2 YYNGEE. The CDR3 loop is CASSVTSGQAGETQYF. The CDR3 DNA reads as TGTGCCAGCAGCGTAACCTCGGGACAGGCGGGGGAGACCCAGTACTTC.

This clone was observed a handful of times. The V call is TRBV29-1, the J call TRBJ1-2; tentative D call: TRBD1 (6 bases). The CDR3 is 13 residues long. Germline CDR1 is SQVTM and CDR2 is ANQGSEA. Trimming left V 7 bases short and J 6 bases short, with 18 bases between. This chain's CDR3 is CSALEQGSDGYTF. CDR3 sequence (DNA): TGCAGCGCCCTAGAACAGGGTTCGGATGGCTACACCTTC.

About this clone: Distinct nucleotide sequences in the sample also encode this CDR3. CDR3 bases: TGTGCCAGCAGCGTAGAACAGGGTAGGACAGATACGCAGTATTTT. Translation: CASSVEQGRTDTQYF. The rearrangement links TRBV9 to TRBJ2-3; perhaps TRBD1 as D (6 bases). The V gene lost 0 bases and the J gene lost 3 bases, with 11 bases spanning the gap. Germline loops: CDR1 SGDLS, CDR2 YYNGEE. The CDR3 covers 15 residues.

V usage is TRBV7-9 and J usage is TRBJ1-3, with unresolved D. The CDR3 is made up of 16 amino acids. Germline V gives CDR1 SEHNR, CDR2 FQNEAQ (reference sequence). The ends were cut back, 5 bases at V and 0 bases at J, with 14 bases in the middle. The CDR3 bases are TGTGCCAGCAGCCCAGAGCCACAATCCTCTGGAAACACCATATATTTT. This gives the protein CASSPEPQSSGNTIYF.

The rearrangement links TRBV18 to TRBJ2-3; TRBD1 is a possible D gene (6 bases). This CDR3 contains 15 residues. The germline V and J ends were trimmed by 3 bases and 2 bases, with 12 bases remaining between them. Germline values: CDR1 KGHSH, CDR2 LQKENI. The CDR3 coding sequence is TGTGCCAGCTCACCGGAACAGGGCCCCACAGATACGCAGTATTTT. This sequence encodes CASSPEQGPTDTQYF.

This clone was counted only a few times. This chain links TRBV7-9 with TRBJ1-3; D call uncertain. The CDR3 consists of 16 residues. Germline V lookup: CDR1 SEHNR, CDR2 FQNEAQ (reference sequence). Trimming removed 0 bases at V and 0 bases at J, with 9 bases between. DNA of the CDR3: TGTGCCAGCAGCTTAGCTAAGCTGGTCTCTGGAAACACCATATATTTT. Its protein is CASSLAKLVSGNTIYF.